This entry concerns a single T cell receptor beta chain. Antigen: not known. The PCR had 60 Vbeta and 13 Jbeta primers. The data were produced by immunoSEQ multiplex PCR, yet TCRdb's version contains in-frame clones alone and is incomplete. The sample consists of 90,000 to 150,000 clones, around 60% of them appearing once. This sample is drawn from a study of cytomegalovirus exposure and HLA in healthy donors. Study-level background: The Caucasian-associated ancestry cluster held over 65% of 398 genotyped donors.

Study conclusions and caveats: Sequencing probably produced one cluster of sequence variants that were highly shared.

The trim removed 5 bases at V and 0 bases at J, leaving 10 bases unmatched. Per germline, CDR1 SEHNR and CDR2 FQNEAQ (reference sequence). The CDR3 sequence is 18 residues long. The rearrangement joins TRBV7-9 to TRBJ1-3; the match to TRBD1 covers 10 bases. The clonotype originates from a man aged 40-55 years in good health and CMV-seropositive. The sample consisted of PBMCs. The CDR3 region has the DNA TGTGCCAGCAGCCCCGGGGACAGGGGCCCGCTCTCTGGAAACACCATATATTTT. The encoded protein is CASSPGDRGPLSGNTIYF.